The T cell receptor (beta chain) under discussion was sequenced for a study of spatial heterogeneity in lung cancer. This clonotype was found many times. Time point reported: blood at routine non-recurrence follow-up after resection. Extraction of whole RNA from tumor, nontumor lung or frozen PBMC preceded unsorted sequencing. CDR3 size: 13 residues. V shed 6 bases and J shed 4 bases, with 12 bases lying between them. Germline V gives CDR1 DFQATT, CDR2 SNEGSKA (reference sequence). TCRdb processed the 5' RACE reads anew with MiXCR; each CDR3 protein has one entry. The sample holds roughly 70,000 distinct CDR3 sequences; approximately 8.9% are singletons and the top ten take approximately 1.8%.

This TCR derives from a female donor with early-stage non-small cell lung cancer. Material: PBMCs, obtained at follow-up. The chain couples TRBV20-1 to TRBJ1-4; weak D call: TRBD1 (6 bases). The CDR3: CSALDSLNEKLFF. CDR3 DNA sequence: TGCAGTGCCCTGGACAGTCTTAATGAAAAACTGTTTTTT.